This is a list of T cell receptor beta chains from one sample in a study of T-cell reconstitution after alpha-beta-depleted transplantation in children. Via MiXCR, TCRdb re-called the PCR reads, giving one row per CDR3 protein. The table includes around 800,000 distinct CDR3 sequences, 16% detected once. This specimen was PBMCs, mostly from graft donor cells, taken 360 days after TCRalphabeta/CD19-depleted stem cell transplant. Receptors originate from a male patient between 10 and 17 years old who had a stem cell transplant for acute lymphoblastic leukemia, so the T cells may come from the graft donor. CDR3s include the opening cysteine and the closing phenylalanine or tryptophan. D genes are given only for firm matches. For some rows the clone size is stated as once, few or many, or as a class when expanded; others skip it.

j_gene: TRBJ2-1
d_gene: TRBD1
v_gene: TRBV5-6
abundance: few
CDR3nt: TGTGCCAGCAGCCACGGGACAGGGTACCCCGTGCCCCACTACAATGAGCAGTTCTTC
CDR3aa: CASSHGTGYPVPHYNEQFF

j_gene: TRBJ2-3
d_gene: NA
v_gene: TRBV7-8
abundance: many
CDR3nt: TGTGCCAGCAGCCCCTCCCTCTGGGGATCTATAGGCACAGATACGCAGTATTTT
CDR3aa: CASSPSLWGSIGTDTQYF

j_gene: TRBJ2-7
d_gene: TRBD2
v_gene: TRBV9
abundance: NA
CDR3nt: TGTGCCAGCAGCGTAGAGCCGACCCGTAGCGGGAGAGGAAGCTCCTACGAGCAGTACTTC
CDR3aa: CASSVEPTRSGRGSSYEQYF

j_gene: TRBJ2-5
d_gene: NA
v_gene: TRBV5-1
abundance: many
CDR3nt: TGCGCCAGCACCGTTGGGGGCCAGGAGAGGGGTTACGAGACCCAGTACTTC
CDR3aa: CASTVGGQERGYETQYF

j_gene: TRBJ2-3
d_gene: NA
v_gene: TRBV4-2
abundance: few
CDR3nt: TGTGCCAGCAGCCAAACCCTTTCATTTAGCACAGATACGCAGTATTTT
CDR3aa: CASSQTLSFSTDTQYF

j_gene: TRBJ2-7
d_gene: NA
v_gene: TRBV5-1
abundance: NA
CDR3nt: TGCGCCAGCAGCTTTAACTTGGGCGAGCAGTACTTC
CDR3aa: CASSFNLGEQYF

j_gene: TRBJ1-3
d_gene: NA
v_gene: TRBV4-1
abundance: many
CDR3nt: TGCGCCAGCAAGTTAGGAGGAGGTGGAAACACCATATATTTT
CDR3aa: CASKLGGGGNTIYF

j_gene: TRBJ1-5
d_gene: NA
v_gene: TRBV12-3/TRBV12-4
abundance: few
CDR3nt: TGTGCCAGCAGTCCTAACCACAGGAATCAGCCCCAGCATTTT
CDR3aa: CASSPNHRNQPQHF

j_gene: TRBJ2-3
d_gene: TRBD2
v_gene: TRBV7-2
abundance: few
CDR3nt: TGTGCCAGCAGACGTATAGCGGGAGCTAGCACAGATACGCAGTATTTT
CDR3aa: CASRRIAGASTDTQYF

j_gene: TRBJ2-7
d_gene: TRBD1
v_gene: TRBV20-1
abundance: few
CDR3nt: TGCAGTGCTAGATTCACCGGGACAGCCCATTACGAGCAGTACTTC
CDR3aa: CSARFTGTAHYEQYF

j_gene: TRBJ2-5
d_gene: TRBD2
v_gene: TRBV4-2
abundance: NA
CDR3nt: TGTGCCAGCAGCCACCGGAGGAGCGGGGGAGAGACCCAGTACTTC
CDR3aa: CASSHRRSGGETQYF

j_gene: TRBJ2-1
d_gene: TRBD2
v_gene: TRBV5-1
abundance: NA
CDR3nt: TGCGCCAGCCACAGGGCTAGCGGGGTACCGAATGAGCAGTTCTTC
CDR3aa: CASHRASGVPNEQFF

j_gene: TRBJ2-3
d_gene: TRBD2
v_gene: TRBV5-6
abundance: NA
CDR3nt: TGTGCCAGCAGCCCAATGACTAGCGGGAGGGCCGATACGCAGTATTTT
CDR3aa: CASSPMTSGRADTQYF

j_gene: TRBJ2-2
d_gene: NA
v_gene: TRBV6-1
abundance: many
CDR3nt: TGTGCCAGCAGTACGTTCGCAGGAGCCGGGGAGCTGTTTTTT
CDR3aa: CASSTFAGAGELFF

j_gene: TRBJ1-4
d_gene: NA
v_gene: TRBV28
abundance: NA
CDR3nt: TGTGCCAGCAGTGACCCAGGGTATCAAGAAAAACTGTTTTTT
CDR3aa: CASSDPGYQEKLFF

j_gene: TRBJ1-1
d_gene: NA
v_gene: TRBV27
abundance: few
CDR3nt: TGTGCCAGCAGTTTAAGGGGGAGTGGGACTGAAGCTTTCTTT
CDR3aa: CASSLRGSGTEAFF

j_gene: TRBJ2-3
d_gene: TRBD2
v_gene: TRBV5-5
abundance: NA
CDR3nt: TGTGCCAGCAGCTCCGAGGCGGGAGCAAGGTGGACAGATACGCAGTATTTT
CDR3aa: CASSSEAGARWTDTQYF

j_gene: TRBJ2-1
d_gene: TRBD2
v_gene: TRBV9
abundance: NA
CDR3nt: TGTGCCAGCAGCGTATCTCGGCTAGCGGGATACAATGAGCAGTTCTTC
CDR3aa: CASSVSRLAGYNEQFF